This T cell receptor (beta chain) was sequenced for a study of OX40 agonist ivuxolimab in advanced cancers. Findings and limits, study-wide: Expanded clones tended on average to be more numerous among CD8+ T cells than CD4+.

There are 15 residues in the CDR3. Germline CDR1 is MNHEY and CDR2 is SVGAGI. The V and J ends lost 6 bases and 3 bases respectively, with 17 bases between them. Remarks on this clone: Its cognate antigen is unknown.

Here immunoSEQ multiplex PCR was the method, and the copy in TCRdb shows in-frame clones only, minus some. Counted here are 50,000 to 65,000 clones, over 80% occurring once; the ten biggest clones make up around 4.3%. The source material was CD4+ or CD8+ T cells sorted from blood, sampled in a trial of the OX40 agonist ivuxolimab. The receptor was derived from an adult with an advanced solid tumor such as melanoma, head and neck, liver or kidney cancer. The J gene is TRBJ1-1, the V gene TRBV6-5; the D is unclear. The CDR3 DNA is TGTGCCAGCAGCCACCGGGGAGAATCCCACACTGAAGCTTTCTTT. Amino acid sequence: CASSHRGESHTEAFF.